The subject of this entry is one T cell receptor (beta chain). The data stem from a study of shared clonotypes between healthy human individuals. The CDR3 is made up of 12 amino acids. Measured with immunoSEQ multiplex PCR; TCRdb has only the in-frame clones, and not every one. Among 600,000 to 700,000 clones listed, about three quarters were seen once. This rearrangement joins TRBV21-1 to TRBJ1-5. TRBV21-1 is marked as a pseudogene. Sequenced material: memory CD4+ T cells sorted from blood. Sample subset: CD45RA-negative fraction. This clonotype was obtained from a woman aged 25 to 39 in good health. This chain's CDR3 is CASSADYQPQHF. The CDR3 coding sequence is TGTGCCAGCAGCGCTGACTATCAGCCCCAGCATTTT.